The 25 T cell receptor beta chains presented below share a single source sample, sequenced in a study of CD8 T cells in ankylosing spondylitis. These receptors' antigens are unknown. TCRdb itself ran the 5' RACE reads through MiXCR, one entry per CDR3 protein. Of 470,000 or so distinct CDR3 sequences listed, 25% to 30% were seen once; the top ten hold 0.89%. Study-wide points: Within ankylosing spondylitis blood, a TCR beta motif made up of eight highly homologous variants appeared to be characteristic.

The sequencing sample was made of blood, either unsorted or a sorted T cell fraction (not recorded which). The receptors stem from a male donor with ankylosing spondylitis.

This clonotype has just a few counts. J is TRBJ2-2 and V is TRBV9, with D possibly being TRBD2 (5 bases). The germline V gene has CDR1 SGDLS and CDR2 YYNGEE. The CDR3 sequence is 14 residues long. Trimming stripped 0 bases from V and 3 bases from J, with 6 bases between. This CDR3 reads CASSVVDYTGELFF. Here the CDR3 DNA reads TGTGCCAGCAGCGTAGTGGACTACACCGGGGAGCTGTTTTTT.

The table lists this clonotype with a few counts. The chain links TRBV9 to TRBJ2-1, with D maybe TRBD2 (6 bases). V was pared by 3 bases and J by 4 bases, with 11 bases between. Germline V gene lookup returns CDR1 SGDLS and CDR2 YYNGEE. The CDR3 extends over 14 amino acids. CDR3 bases: TGTGCCAGCAGCGGCGGGACTTTTTACAATGAGCAGTTCTTC. Protein: CASSGGTFYNEQFF.

This clonotype was seen only a few times. The CDR3 coding sequence is TGCGCCAGCAGCTCACAGGGGAGAGCTTTCTTT. It is translated as CASSSQGRAFF. The chain links TRBV5-1 to TRBJ1-1, with 7 bases matching TRBD1. Germline V gene sequence: CDR1 SGHRS, CDR2 YFSETQ. The CDR3 covers 11 residues. The V and J ends lost 3 bases and 10 bases, in that order; junction bases with no gene match: 3. Complete variable domain (other parts from reference TRBV5-1 and TRBJ1-1): KAGVTQTPRYLIKTRGQQVTLSCSPISGHRSVSWYQQTPGQGLQFLFEYFSETQRNKGNFPGRFSGRQFSNSRSEMNVSTLELGDSALYLCASSSQGRAFFGQGTRLTVV.

This clonotype occurred a few times. This chain links TRBV7-9 with TRBJ2-1; 9 bases are a match to TRBD1. CDR1 and CDR2 (germline): SEHNR, FQNEAQ (reference sequence). CDR3 size: 14 residues. The V gene end was trimmed by 1 base and the J gene end by 10 bases; junction bases not matched to a gene: 5. CDR3 sequence reads: CASSLGDRAREQFF. The CDR3 DNA is TGTGCCAGCAGCTTAGGGGACAGGGCGAGGGAGCAGTTCTTC.

The J gene is TRBJ2-2, the V gene TRBV27; tentative D call: TRBD2 (5 bases). CDR1 MNHEY and CDR2 SMNVEV come from the germline V gene (reference sequence). This CDR3 is built from 13 residues. V was trimmed by 4 bases and J by 6 bases, leaving 9 bases between them. CDR3 loop: CASSSKRPGELFF. The CDR3 region has the DNA TGTGCCAGCAGTTCAAAGCGGCCCGGGGAGCTGTTTTTT.

This clonotype was counted between two and nine times. The rearrangement uses TRBV6-5 and TRBJ2-3, with D possibly matching TRBD2 (5 bases). V was pared by 3 bases and J by 6 bases, with 19 bases between. Germline values: CDR1 MNHEY, CDR2 SVGAGI. There are 16 residues in the CDR3. The CDR3, as DNA: TGTGCCAGCAGTTATAAGTGGGTGGGAGAAATCGATACGCAGTATTTT. Encoded protein: CASSYKWVGEIDTQYF.

This clonotype was seen only a few times. The chain combines TRBV6-1 with TRBJ1-6; D not resolved. The ends were cut back, 5 bases at V and 10 bases at J, with 21 bases in the middle. This CDR3 spans 16 amino acids. Germline CDR1 MNHNS, CDR2 SASEGT. The CDR3 region is CASSLPPASGKSPLHF. Here the CDR3 DNA reads TGTGCCAGCAGTCTTCCTCCGGCCTCGGGTAAATCACCCCTCCACTTT.

This clonotype was detected a few times. CDR3 protein: CASSPRLREGYGYTF. In nucleotides, the CDR3 is TGCGCCAGCAGCCCACGACTCAGGGAAGGCTATGGCTACACCTTC. The chain carries TRBV4-1 and TRBJ1-2; TRBD1 is a possible D gene (5 bases). CDR3 length: 15 residues. V gave up 4 bases and J gave up 4 bases, with 16 bases separating them. Germline V gene lookup returns CDR1 MGHRA and CDR2 YSYEKL.

This clonotype has only a few counts. The chain employs TRBV5-1 and TRBJ1-2, with TRBD1 identical over 8 bases. J lost 3 bases, V lost 2 bases, and 3 bases had no gene match. Germline CDR1 SGHRS, CDR2 YFSETQ. The CDR3 consists of 14 residues. In DNA, the CDR3 is TGCGCCAGCAGCTTCAGGGGGCGGGACTATGGCTACACCTTC. It codes for CASSFRGRDYGYTF.

This clonotype was seen more than once but under ten times. The chain links TRBV6-1 to TRBJ2-3; 7 bases match TRBD1. CDR1 MNHNS and CDR2 SASEGT come from the germline V gene. The CDR3 is 16 amino acids. V trimming: 1 base; J trimming: 0 bases; junction bases outside the gene matches: 4. Written as DNA, the CDR3 is TGTGCCAGCAGTGAAGTGGGACAGATTAGCACAGATACGCAGTATTTT. Translating it yields CASSEVGQISTDTQYF.

The rearrangement joins TRBV5-1 to TRBJ2-7; a weak D match, TRBD2 (6 bases). Germline CDR1 reads SGHRS; CDR2 reads YFSETQ. V was clipped by 4 bases and J by 3 bases, with 17 bases between them. This CDR3 comprises 15 residues. CDR3 sequence: CASSPGDYSYYEQYV. The CDR3 DNA follows: TGCGCCAGCAGCCCGGGAGACTACTCGTACTACGAGCAGTACGTC.

This clonotype was counted between two and nine times. The chain has TRBV20-1 and TRBJ1-5; D perhaps matches TRBD1 (5 bases). This CDR3 has 12 residues. The germline CDR1 and CDR2 sequences are DFQATT and SNEGSKA (reference sequence). The V end was cut by 6 bases, the J end by 11 bases, with 17 bases between. The CDR3 coding sequence is TGCAGTGCCGGGGCTATCGGCGTGGCCCAGCATTTT. Translating gives CSAGAIGVAQHF.

This clonotype has a count of ten or more. This chain connects TRBV4-2 to TRBJ2-2; 10 nucleotides line up with TRBD1. From germline, CDR1 is LGHNA and CDR2 YNFKEQ. The CDR3 runs 17 residues. J was trimmed by 2 bases and V by 5 bases; bases with no gene match: 8. CDR3 sequence reads: CASSSRWTGGNTGELFF. The CDR3 DNA follows: TGTGCCAGCAGCTCCCGATGGACAGGGGGAAACACCGGGGAGCTGTTTTTT.

The chain carries TRBV6-5 and TRBJ2-2; the D is unclear. Trimming left V 4 bases short and J 4 bases short, with 13 bases between. The CDR3 covers 15 residues. Germline V gene sequence: CDR1 MNHEY, CDR2 SVGAGI. CDR3 in amino acids: CASSFRGIGTGELFF. In nucleotides, the CDR3 is TGTGCCAGCAGTTTCCGTGGGATCGGCACCGGGGAGCTGTTTTTT.

This clonotype was seen many times. The rearrangement joins TRBV5-1 to TRBJ2-3; D unclear. Germline loops: CDR1 SGHRS, CDR2 YFSETQ. CDR3 length: 15 residues. The ends were cut back, 0 bases at V and 3 bases at J, with 11 bases in the middle. The CDR3 region is CASSLARFRTDTQYF. The CDR3 nucleotides are TGCGCCAGCAGCTTGGCAAGGTTTCGTACAGATACGCAGTATTTT.

In this sample, this clonotype turned up a few times. V gene TRBV5-1 combines with J gene TRBJ2-1, with D maybe TRBD2 (6 bases). Germline CDR1 is SGHRS and CDR2 is YFSETQ. The CDR3 loop spans 14 amino acids. V gave up 1 base and J gave up 8 bases, with 13 bases separating them. As DNA, the CDR3 is TGCGCCAGCAGCTTGACGGGAGACCTCCATGAGCAGTTCTTC. It yields the protein CASSLTGDLHEQFF.

J is TRBJ2-3 and V is TRBV6-1; no clear D. The germline V gene encodes CDR1 MNHNS and CDR2 SASEGT. The V gene lost 1 base and the J gene lost 1 base, with 15 bases spanning the gap. This CDR3 region has 17 residues. This CDR3 reads CASSEVGSLGGTDTQYF. The DNA for the CDR3 is TGTGCCAGCAGTGAAGTCGGCAGCTTGGGTGGCACAGATACGCAGTATTTT.

The table lists this clonotype with a few counts. The chain employs TRBV15 and TRBJ2-1; tentative D call: TRBD2 (6 bases). Germline V lookup: CDR1 LNHNV, CDR2 YYDKDF (reference sequence). The CDR3 totals 16 residues. V was cut by 0 bases and J by 7 bases, with 16 bases left in between. The CDR3 DNA sequence: TGTGCCACCAGCAGAGATACGACATGGGGAGGTAATGAGCAGTTCTTC. Translating it yields CATSRDTTWGGNEQFF.

This clonotype was counted between two and nine times. This chain joins TRBV5-1 and TRBJ2-2; 8 bases are a match to TRBD2. With 1 base clipped from V and 6 bases from J, the junction kept 5 bases outside the gene matches. CDR1 is SGHRS, CDR2 YFSETQ, per germline. This CDR3 is built from 15 residues. CDR3 region: CASSLTAGEAGELFF. The CDR3 DNA follows: TGCGCCAGCAGCTTGACAGCGGGAGAGGCCGGGGAGCTGTTTTTT.

The rearrangement joins TRBV11-2 to TRBJ2-5; perhaps TRBD2 as D (6 bases). Germline CDR1 SGHAT, CDR2 FQNNGV. V was trimmed by 8 bases and J by 1 base, leaving 17 bases between them. CDR3 length equals 15 residues. The DNA for the CDR3 is TGTGCCAGCCGGCAAGCGGGCAGTCTCCAAGAGACCCAGTACTTC. Translation gives CASRQAGSLQETQYF.

The rearrangement joins TRBV9 to TRBJ2-4, with 11 bases that match TRBD2. Germline trimming cut 0 bases from V and 0 bases from J; bases unmatched to any gene: 8. Germline lookup yields CDR1 SGDLS and CDR2 YYNGEE. This CDR3 spans 19 amino acids. In DNA form, the CDR3 reads TGTGCCAGCAGCGTAGGGGGACTAGCGGAGATCACAGCCAAAAACATTCAGTACTTC. Its translation is CASSVGGLAEITAKNIQYF. Complete variable domain (other parts from reference TRBV9 and TRBJ2-4): DSGVTQTPKHLITATGQRVTLRCSPRSGDLSVYWYQQSLDQGLQFLIQYYNGEERAKGNILERFSAQQFPDLHSELNLSSLELGDSALYFCASSVGGLAEITAKNIQYFGAGTRLSVL.

This clonotype has just a few counts. The V call is TRBV9, the J call TRBJ1-5; 7 nucleotides line up with TRBD1. With 4 bases clipped from V and 7 bases from J, the junction kept 5 bases outside the gene matches. The germline V gene encodes CDR1 SGDLS and CDR2 YYNGEE. There are 13 residues in the CDR3. The CDR3 sequence is CASSQTGDQPQHF. CDR3 sequence (DNA): TGTGCCAGCAGCCAAACAGGGGACCAGCCCCAGCATTTT.

A few counts support this clonotype. V is TRBV24-1 and J is TRBJ2-1; TRBD1 aligns across 9 bases. The CDR3 is made up of 13 amino acids. The V and J ends lost 6 bases and 7 bases, in that order; junction bases with no gene match: 3. Germline CDR1 is KGHDR and CDR2 is SFDVKD. DNA of the CDR3: TGTGCCACCAGTTACGGACAGGGGAATGAGCAGTTCTTC. Its protein product is CATSYGQGNEQFF.

This clonotype appeared a few times. CDR3 sequence: CASSLPLRAGVEQETQYF. The CDR3 DNA reads as TGTGCCAGCAGCCTCCCCCTTAGGGCGGGAGTGGAACAAGAGACCCAGTACTTC. The chain links TRBV12-3 or TRBV12-4 to TRBJ2-5; TRBD2 matches 7 bases. The V and J ends lost 6 bases and 2 bases, in that order; junction bases with no gene match: 18. This CDR3 has 18 residues.

The V and J genes are TRBV2 and TRBJ1-2; D gene unclear. Trimming cost V 4 bases and J 1 base, with 13 bases left between them. CDR1 is SNHLY and CDR2 is FYNNEI in the germline V gene. This CDR3 has 15 amino acids. CDR3 sequence (DNA): TGTGCCAGCAGTGTAGGCGGTGGATTTAACTATGGCTACACCTTC. Protein product: CASSVGGGFNYGYTF.